These 2 T cell receptor beta chains were all obtained from the same sample, sequenced in a study of shared clonotypes between healthy human individuals (dated by TCRdb to about 2020). The library was made by the immunoSEQ multiplex PCR assay. TCRdb stores this immuneACCESS table with in-frame sequences only. Part of the clones is absent; in the studies checked, under half of the shortfall reflects unresolved V genes, and no reason is known for the rest. Here the sample has about 480,000 clones; about 80% occur a single time. The ten largest account for around 12% of the sample. Sequenced: PBMCs. Source of these receptors: a woman in her 40s in good health. Some clones in this sample may be carry-over from other donors' samples.

The chain couples TRBV19 to TRBJ2-7; the D is unclear. Germline CDR1 and CDR2: LNHDA and SQIVND (reference sequence). V was shortened by 3 bases and J by 0 bases, with 6 bases between the two germline ends. This CDR3 has 13 residues. The CDR3 bases are TGTGCCAGTAGTATTGTGCCCTCCTACGAGCAGTACTTC. It is translated as CASSIVPSYEQYF.

The chain couples TRBV9 to TRBJ2-5; a possible D gene is TRBD2 (6 bases). The germline V and J ends were trimmed by 4 bases and 5 bases, with 15 bases remaining between them. CDR1 SGDLS and CDR2 YYNGEE come from the germline V gene. This CDR3 is built from 14 residues. The CDR3 sequence: CASSPQVEGETQYF. Written as DNA, the CDR3 is TGTGCCAGCAGCCCCCAGGTGGAGGGGGAGACCCAGTACTTC.